This TCR beta chain was sequenced during a study of early T cells in non-severe SARS-CoV-2 infection. Study as a whole: The authors sequenced bulk RNA from unsorted whole blood, leaving chains unpaired.

There are many counts of this clonotype. The antigen is unknown. The library protocol tagged individual cDNA molecules with unique molecular identifiers. Each CDR3 protein gets one entry after TCRdb re-called the 5' RACE reads with MiXCR. The top ten clones hold about 2.1% of a sample with about 94,000 distinct CDR3 sequences, about 13% of them seen once. The CDR3 runs 15 residues. Germline trimming cut 4 bases from V and 3 bases from J; bases unmatched to any gene: 5. Germline CDR1 and CDR2: MDHEN and SYDVKM. Study-level points and caveats: The VDJdb matching leaned toward anti-spike CD8 responses and overlooked private and CD4 specificities.

This chain connects TRBV28 to TRBJ1-5; 8 bases line up with TRBD1. The sequence came from an adult who was a healthcare worker with PCR-confirmed SARS-CoV-2 infection or an uninfected control (not recorded which). The sequenced material came from whole blood. The CDR3 nucleotides read TGTGCCAGCAGTTCGGGACAGGTGGCCAATCAGCCCCAGCATTTT. This gives the protein CASSSGQVANQPQHF.